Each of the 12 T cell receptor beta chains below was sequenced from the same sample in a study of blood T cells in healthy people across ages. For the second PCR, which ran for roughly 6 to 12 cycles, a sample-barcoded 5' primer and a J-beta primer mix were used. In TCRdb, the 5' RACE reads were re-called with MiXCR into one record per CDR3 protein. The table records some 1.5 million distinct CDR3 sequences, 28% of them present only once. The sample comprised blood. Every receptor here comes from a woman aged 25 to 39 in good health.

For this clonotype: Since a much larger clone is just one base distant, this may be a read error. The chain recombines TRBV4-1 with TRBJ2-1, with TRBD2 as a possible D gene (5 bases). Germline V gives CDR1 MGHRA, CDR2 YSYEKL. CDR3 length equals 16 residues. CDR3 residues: CTSSQAERSPGNEQFF. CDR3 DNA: TGCACCAGCAGCCAAGCGGAAAGGTCTCCGGGGAATGAGCAGTTCTTC.

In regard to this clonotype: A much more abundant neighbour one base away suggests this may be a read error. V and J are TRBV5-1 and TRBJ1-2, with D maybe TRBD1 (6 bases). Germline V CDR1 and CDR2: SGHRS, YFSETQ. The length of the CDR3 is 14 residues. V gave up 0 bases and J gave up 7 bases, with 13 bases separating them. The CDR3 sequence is CASSLGQDRSGYTF. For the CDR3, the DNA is TGCGCCAGCAGCTTGGGACAGGACCGAAGTGGCTACACCTTC. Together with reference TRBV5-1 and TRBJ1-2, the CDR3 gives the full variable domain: KAGVTQTPRYLIKTRGQQVTLSCSPISGHRSVSWYQQTPGQGLQFLFEYFSETQRNKGNFPGRFSGRQFSNSRSEMNVSTLELGDSALYLCASSLGQDRSGYTFGSGTRLTVV.

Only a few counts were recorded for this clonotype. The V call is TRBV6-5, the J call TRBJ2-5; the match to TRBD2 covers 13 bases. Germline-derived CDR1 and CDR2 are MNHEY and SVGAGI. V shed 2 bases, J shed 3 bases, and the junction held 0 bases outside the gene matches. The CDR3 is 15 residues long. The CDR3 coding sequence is TGTGCCAGCAGTTACACTAGCGGGAGGGAAGAGACCCAGTACTTC. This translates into CASSYTSGREETQYF.

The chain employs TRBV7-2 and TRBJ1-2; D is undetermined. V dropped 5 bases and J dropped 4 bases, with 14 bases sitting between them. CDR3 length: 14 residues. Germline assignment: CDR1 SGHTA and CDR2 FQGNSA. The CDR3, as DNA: TGTGCCAGCAGCCTTCAGCCCGGCGGCTATGGCTACACCTTC. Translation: CASSLQPGGYGYTF.

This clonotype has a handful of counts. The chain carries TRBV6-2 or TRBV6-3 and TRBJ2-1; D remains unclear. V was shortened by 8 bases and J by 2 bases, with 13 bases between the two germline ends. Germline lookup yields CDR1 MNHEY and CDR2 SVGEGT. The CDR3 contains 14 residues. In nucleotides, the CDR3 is TGTGCCAGCCTCCCAGGCGACCCCTACAATGAGCAGTTCTTC. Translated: CASLPGDPYNEQFF.

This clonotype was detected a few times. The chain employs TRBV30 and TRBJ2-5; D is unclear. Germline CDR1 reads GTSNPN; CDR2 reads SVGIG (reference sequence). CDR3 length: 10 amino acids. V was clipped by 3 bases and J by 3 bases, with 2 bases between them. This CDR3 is CAWSKETQYF. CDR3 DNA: TGTGCCTGGAGCAAAGAGACCCAGTACTTC.

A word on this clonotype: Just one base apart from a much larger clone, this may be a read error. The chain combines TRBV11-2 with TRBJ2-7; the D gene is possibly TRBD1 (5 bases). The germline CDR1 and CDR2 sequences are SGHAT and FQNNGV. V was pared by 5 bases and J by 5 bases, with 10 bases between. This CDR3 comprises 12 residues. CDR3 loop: CASSTQVDEQYF. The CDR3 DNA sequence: TGTGCCAGCAGCACACAGGTGGACGAGCAGTACTTC.

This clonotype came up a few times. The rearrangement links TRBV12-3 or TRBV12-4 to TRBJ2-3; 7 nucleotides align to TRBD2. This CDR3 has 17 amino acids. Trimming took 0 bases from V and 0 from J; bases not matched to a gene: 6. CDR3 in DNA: TGTGCCAGCAGTTTAGCCTGGTTTAGCGGGAGCACAGATACGCAGTATTTT. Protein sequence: CASSLAWFSGSTDTQYF.

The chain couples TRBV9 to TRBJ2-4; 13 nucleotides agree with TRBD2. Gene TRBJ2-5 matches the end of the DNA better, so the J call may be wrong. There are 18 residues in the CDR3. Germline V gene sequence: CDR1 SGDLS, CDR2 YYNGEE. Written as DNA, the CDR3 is TGTGCCAGCAGCGTAGGAGGACTAGCGGGAGTCGGGGCGGAGACCCAGTACTTC. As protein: CASSVGGLAGVGAETQYF.

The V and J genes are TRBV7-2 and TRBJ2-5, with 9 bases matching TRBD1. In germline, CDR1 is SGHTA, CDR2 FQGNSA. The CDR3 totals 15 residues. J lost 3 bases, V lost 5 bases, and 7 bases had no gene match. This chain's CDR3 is CASSAPQGAEETQYF. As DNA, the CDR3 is TGTGCCAGCAGCGCACCACAGGGGGCCGAAGAGACCCAGTACTTC. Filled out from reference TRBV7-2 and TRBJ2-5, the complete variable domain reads GAGVSQSPSNKVTEKGKDVELRCDPISGHTALYWYRQSLGQGLEFLIYFQGNSAPDKSGLPSDRFSAERTGGSVSTLTIQRTQQEDSAVYLCASSAPQGAEETQYFGPGTRLLVL.

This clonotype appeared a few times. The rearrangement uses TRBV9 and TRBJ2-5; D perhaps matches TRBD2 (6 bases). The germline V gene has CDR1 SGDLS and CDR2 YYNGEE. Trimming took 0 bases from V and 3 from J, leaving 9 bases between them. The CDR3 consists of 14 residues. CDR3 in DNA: TGTGCCAGCAGCGTAGCATGGGGGGAAGAGACCCAGTACTTC. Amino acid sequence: CASSVAWGEETQYF.

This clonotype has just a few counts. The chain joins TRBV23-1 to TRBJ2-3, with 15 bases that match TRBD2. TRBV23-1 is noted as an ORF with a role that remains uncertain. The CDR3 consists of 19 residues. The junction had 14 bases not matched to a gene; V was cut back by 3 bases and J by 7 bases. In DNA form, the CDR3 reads TGCGCCAGCAGTCATCCTTGGACTAGCGGGAGGGGGCCGATGTATACGCAGTATTTT. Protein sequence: CASSHPWTSGRGPMYTQYF.